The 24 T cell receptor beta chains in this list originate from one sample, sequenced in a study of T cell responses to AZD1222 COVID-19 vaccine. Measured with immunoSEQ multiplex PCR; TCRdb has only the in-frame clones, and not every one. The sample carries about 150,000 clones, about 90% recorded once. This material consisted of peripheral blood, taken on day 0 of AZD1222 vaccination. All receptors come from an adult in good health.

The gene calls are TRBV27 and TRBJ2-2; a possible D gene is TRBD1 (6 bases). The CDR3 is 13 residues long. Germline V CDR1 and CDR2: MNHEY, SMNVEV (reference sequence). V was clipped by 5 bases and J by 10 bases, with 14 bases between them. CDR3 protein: CASSHYRDEELFF. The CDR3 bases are TGTGCCAGCAGTCACTACAGGGATGAGGAGCTGTTTTTT.

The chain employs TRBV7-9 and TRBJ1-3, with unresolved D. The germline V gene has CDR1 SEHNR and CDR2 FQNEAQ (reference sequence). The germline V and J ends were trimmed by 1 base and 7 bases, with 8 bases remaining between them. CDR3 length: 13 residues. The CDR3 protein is CASSLGSGNTIYF. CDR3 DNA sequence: TGTGCCAGCAGCTTAGGTTCGGGTAACACCATATATTTT.

The CDR3 is CASSQRQGNTGELFF. The CDR3 coding sequence is TGTGCCAGCTCCCAGCGACAGGGGAACACCGGGGAGCTGTTTTTT. The chain joins TRBV18 to TRBJ2-2; TRBD1 aligns across 7 bases. The CDR3 consists of 15 residues. Germline CDR1 is KGHSH and CDR2 is LQKENI. V lost 6 bases to trimming and J lost 1 base; unmatched junction nucleotides: 5.

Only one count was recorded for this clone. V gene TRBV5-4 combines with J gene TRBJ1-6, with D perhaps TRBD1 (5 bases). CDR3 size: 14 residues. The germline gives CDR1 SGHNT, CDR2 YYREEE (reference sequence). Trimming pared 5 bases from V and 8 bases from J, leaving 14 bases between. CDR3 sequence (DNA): TGTGCCAGCAGGATCGACAGAATAGATTCACCCCTCCACTTT. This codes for CASRIDRIDSPLHF.

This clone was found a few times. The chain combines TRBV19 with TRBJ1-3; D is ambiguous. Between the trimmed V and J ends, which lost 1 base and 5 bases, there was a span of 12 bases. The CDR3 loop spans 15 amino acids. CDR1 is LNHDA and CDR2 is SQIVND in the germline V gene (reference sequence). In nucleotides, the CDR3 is TGTGCCAGTAGTATAGCCCCCCCGGGAAGAAACACCATATATTTT. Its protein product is CASSIAPPGRNTIYF.

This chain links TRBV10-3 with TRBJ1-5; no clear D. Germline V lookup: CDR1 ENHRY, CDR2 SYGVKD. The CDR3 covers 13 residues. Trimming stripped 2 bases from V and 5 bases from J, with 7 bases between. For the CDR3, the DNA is TGTGCCATCAGTGAGATGGAGGATCAGCCCCAGCATTTT. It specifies CAISEMEDQPQHF.

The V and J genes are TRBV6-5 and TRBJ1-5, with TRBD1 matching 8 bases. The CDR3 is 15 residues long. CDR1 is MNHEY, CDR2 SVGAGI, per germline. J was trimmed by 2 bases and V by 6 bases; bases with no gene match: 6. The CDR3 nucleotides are TGTGCCAGCAGACCAGGGGGCTGGGGCAATCAGCCCCAGCATTTT. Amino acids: CASRPGGWGNQPQHF.

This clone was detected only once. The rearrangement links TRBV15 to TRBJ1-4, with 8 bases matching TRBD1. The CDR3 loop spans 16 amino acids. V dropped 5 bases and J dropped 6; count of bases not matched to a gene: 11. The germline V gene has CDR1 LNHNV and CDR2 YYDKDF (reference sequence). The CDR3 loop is CATSGHQQGGDEKLFF. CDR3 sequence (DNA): TGTGCCACCAGCGGGCACCAACAGGGGGGGGATGAAAAACTGTTTTTT.

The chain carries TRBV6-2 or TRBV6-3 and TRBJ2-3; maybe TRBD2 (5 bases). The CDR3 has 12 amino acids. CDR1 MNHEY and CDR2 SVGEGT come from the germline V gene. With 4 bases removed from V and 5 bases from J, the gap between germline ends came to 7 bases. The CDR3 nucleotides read TGTGCCAGCAGTTCTACTAGAGATACGCAGTATTTT. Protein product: CASSSTRDTQYF.

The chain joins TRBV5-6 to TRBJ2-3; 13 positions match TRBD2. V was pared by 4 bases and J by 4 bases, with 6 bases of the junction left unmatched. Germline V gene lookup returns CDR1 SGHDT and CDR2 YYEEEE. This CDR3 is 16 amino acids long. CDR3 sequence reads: CASSVRTSGGADTQYF. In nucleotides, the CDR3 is TGTGCCAGCAGCGTTCGGACTAGCGGGGGCGCAGATACGCAGTATTTT. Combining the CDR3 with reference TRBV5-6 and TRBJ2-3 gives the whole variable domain DAGVTQSPTHLIKTRGQQVTLRCSPKSGHDTVSWYQQALGQGPQFIFQYYEEEERQRGNFPDRFSGHQFPNYSSELNVNALLLGDSALYLCASSVRTSGGADTQYFGPGTRLTVL.

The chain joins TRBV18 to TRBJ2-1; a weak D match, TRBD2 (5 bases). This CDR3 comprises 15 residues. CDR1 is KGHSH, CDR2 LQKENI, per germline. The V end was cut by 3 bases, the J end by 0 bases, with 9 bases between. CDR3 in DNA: TGTGCCAGCTCACCTCCGGGGAGCTCCTACAATGAGCAGTTCTTC. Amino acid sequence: CASSPPGSSYNEQFF.

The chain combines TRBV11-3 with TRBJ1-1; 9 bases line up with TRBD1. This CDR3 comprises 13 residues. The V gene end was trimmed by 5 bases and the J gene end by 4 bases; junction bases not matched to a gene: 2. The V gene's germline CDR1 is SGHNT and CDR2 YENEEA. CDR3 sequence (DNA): TGTGCCAGCAGCAGGGACAGGGCCACTGAAGCTTTCTTT. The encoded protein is CASSRDRATEAFF.

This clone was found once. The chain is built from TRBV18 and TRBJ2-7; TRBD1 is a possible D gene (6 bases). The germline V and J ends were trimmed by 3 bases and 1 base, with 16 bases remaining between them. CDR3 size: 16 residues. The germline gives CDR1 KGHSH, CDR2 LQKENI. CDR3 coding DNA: TGTGCCAGCTCACCCGTATACAGGGAGTCTTCCTACGAGCAGTACTTC. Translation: CASSPVYRESSYEQYF.

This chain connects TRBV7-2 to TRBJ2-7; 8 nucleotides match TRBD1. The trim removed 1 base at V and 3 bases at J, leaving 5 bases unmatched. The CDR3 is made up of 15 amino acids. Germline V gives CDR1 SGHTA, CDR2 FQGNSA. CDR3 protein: CASSLGRQGIYEQYF. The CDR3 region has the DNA TGTGCCAGCAGCTTAGGGAGACAGGGGATCTACGAGCAGTACTTC.

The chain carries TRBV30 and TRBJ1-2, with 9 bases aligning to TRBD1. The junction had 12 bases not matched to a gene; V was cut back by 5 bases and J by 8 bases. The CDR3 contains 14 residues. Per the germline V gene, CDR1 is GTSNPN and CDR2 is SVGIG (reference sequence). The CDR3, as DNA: TGTGCCTGGGGCGTAGGGACAGGGATTATGGGCTACACCTTC. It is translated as CAWGVGTGIMGYTF. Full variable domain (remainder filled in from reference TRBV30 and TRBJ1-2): SQTIHQWPATLVQPVGSPLSLECTVEGTSNPNLYWYRQAAGRGLQLLFYSVGIGQISSEVPQNLSASRPQDRQFILSSKKLLLSDSGFYLCAWGVGTGIMGYTFGSGTRLTVV.

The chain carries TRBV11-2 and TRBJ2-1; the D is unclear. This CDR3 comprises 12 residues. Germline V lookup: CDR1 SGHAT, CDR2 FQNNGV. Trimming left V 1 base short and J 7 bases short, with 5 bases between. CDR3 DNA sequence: TGTGCCAGCAGCTTAGTCTGGAATGAGCAGTTCTTC. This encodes CASSLVWNEQFF.

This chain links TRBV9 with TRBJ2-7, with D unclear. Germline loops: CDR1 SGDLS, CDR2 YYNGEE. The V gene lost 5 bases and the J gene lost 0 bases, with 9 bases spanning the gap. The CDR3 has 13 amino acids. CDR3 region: CASSETDSYEQYF. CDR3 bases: TGTGCCAGCAGTGAGACGGACTCCTACGAGCAGTACTTC.

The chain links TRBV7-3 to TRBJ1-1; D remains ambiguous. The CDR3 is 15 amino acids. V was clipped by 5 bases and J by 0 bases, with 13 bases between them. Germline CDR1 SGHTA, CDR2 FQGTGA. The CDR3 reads CASSPIGVMNTEAFF. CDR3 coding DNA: TGTGCCAGCAGCCCAATCGGTGTTATGAACACTGAAGCTTTCTTT.

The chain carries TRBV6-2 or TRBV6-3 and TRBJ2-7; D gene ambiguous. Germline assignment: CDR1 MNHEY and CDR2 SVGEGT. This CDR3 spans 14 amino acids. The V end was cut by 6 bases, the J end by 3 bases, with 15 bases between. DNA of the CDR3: TGTGCCAGCAGCTATTCCGGAACCTTCTACGAGCAGTACTTC. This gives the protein CASSYSGTFYEQYF.

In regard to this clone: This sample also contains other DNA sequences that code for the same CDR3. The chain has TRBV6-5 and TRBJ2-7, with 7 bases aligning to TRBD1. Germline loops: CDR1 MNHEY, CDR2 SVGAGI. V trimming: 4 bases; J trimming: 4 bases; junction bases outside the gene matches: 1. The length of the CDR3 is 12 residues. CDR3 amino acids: CASSSQGYEQYF. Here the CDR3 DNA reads TGTGCCAGCAGTTCACAGGGGTACGAGCAGTACTTC.

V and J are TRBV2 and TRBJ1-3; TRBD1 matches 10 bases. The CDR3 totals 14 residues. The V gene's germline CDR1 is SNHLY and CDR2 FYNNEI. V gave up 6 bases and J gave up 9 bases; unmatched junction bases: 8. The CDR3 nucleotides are TGTGCCAGCAGGGCGGACAGGGGGTTCTTCACCATATATTTT. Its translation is CASRADRGFFTIYF.

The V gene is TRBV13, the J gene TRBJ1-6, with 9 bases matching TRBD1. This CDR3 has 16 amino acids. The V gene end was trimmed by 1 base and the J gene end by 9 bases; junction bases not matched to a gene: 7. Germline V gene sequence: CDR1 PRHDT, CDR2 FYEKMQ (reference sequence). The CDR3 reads CASSLEFGQGFSPLHF. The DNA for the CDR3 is TGTGCCAGCAGCTTAGAGTTTGGACAGGGGTTTTCACCCCTCCACTTT.

The CDR3 is CASSEATGTGDQPQHF. The CDR3 DNA follows: TGTGCCAGCAGTGAAGCTACCGGGACAGGGGATCAGCCCCAGCATTTT. The V call is TRBV6-1, the J call TRBJ1-5, with 10 positions matching TRBD1. Germline V lookup: CDR1 MNHNS, CDR2 SASEGT. The CDR3 has 16 amino acids. V gave up 0 bases and J gave up 5 bases; unmatched junction bases: 4.

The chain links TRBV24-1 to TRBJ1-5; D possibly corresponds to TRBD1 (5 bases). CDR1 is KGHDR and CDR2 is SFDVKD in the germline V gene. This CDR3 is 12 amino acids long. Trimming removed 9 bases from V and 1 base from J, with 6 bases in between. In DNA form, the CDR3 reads TGTGCCACCGGGGACAGCAATCAGCCCCAGCATTTT. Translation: CATGDSNQPQHF.